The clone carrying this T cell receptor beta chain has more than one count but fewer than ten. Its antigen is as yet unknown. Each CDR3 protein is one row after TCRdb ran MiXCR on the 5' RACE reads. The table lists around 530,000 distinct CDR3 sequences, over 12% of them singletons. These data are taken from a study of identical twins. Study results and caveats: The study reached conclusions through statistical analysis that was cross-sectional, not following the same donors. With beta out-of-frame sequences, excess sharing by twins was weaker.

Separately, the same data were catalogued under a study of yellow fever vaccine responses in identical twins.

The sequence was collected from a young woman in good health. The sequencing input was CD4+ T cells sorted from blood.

CDR3 coding DNA: TGTGCCAGCAGCCGCACTAGCGGCTACACCGGGGAGCTGTTTTTT. Its translation is CASSRTSGYTGELFF. The chain uses TRBV11-2 and TRBJ2-2, with 8 bases identical to TRBD2. Germline loops: CDR1 SGHAT, CDR2 FQNNGV. V was pared by 5 bases and J by 3 bases, with 5 bases of the junction left unmatched. The length of the CDR3 is 15 residues.